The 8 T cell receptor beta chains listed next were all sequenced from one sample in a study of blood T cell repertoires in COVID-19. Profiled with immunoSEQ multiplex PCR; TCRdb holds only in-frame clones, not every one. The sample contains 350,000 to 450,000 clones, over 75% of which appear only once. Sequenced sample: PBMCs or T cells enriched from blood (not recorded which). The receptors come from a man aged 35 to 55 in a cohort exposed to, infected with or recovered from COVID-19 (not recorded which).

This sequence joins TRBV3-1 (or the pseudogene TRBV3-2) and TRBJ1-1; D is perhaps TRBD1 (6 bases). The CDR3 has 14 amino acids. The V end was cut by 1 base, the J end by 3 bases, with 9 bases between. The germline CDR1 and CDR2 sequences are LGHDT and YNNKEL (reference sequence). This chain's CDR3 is CASSQGYRDTEAFF. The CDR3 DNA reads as TGTGCCAGCAGCCAAGGGTACAGGGACACTGAAGCTTTCTTT.

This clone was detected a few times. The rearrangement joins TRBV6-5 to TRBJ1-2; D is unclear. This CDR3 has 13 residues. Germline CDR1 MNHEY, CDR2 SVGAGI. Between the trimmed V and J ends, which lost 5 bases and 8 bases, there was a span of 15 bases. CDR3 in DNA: TGTGCCAGCAGTCTTTCGAGGGAAGGGGGCTACACCTTC. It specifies CASSLSREGGYTF.

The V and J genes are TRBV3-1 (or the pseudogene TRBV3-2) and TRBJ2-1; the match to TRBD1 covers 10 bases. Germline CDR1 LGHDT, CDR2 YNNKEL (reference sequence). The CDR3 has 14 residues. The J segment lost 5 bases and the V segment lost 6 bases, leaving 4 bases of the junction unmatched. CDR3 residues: CASRGQGSHNEQFF. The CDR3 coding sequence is TGTGCCAGCAGGGGACAGGGGTCGCACAATGAGCAGTTCTTC.

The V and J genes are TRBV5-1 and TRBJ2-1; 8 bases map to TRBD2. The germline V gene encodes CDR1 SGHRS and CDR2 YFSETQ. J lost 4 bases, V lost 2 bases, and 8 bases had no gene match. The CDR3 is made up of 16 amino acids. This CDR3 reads CASSLSSGRTYNEQFF. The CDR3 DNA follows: TGCGCCAGCAGCTTATCAAGCGGGAGAACTTACAATGAGCAGTTCTTC.

The CDR3: CASSQLAGAFQETQYF. The CDR3 DNA reads TGTGCCAGCTCACAACTAGCGGGAGCTTTCCAAGAGACCCAGTACTTC. V usage is TRBV18 and J usage is TRBJ2-5; 11 nucleotides align to TRBD2. Germline V lookup: CDR1 KGHSH, CDR2 LQKENI. The trim removed 4 bases at V and 1 base at J, leaving 5 bases unmatched. The CDR3 has 16 amino acids.

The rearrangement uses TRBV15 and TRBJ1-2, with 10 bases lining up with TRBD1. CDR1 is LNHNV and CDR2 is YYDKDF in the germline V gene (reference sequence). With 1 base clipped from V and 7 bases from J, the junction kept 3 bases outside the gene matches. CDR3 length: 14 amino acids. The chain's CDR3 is CATSRGQGATGYTF. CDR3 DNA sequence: TGTGCCACCAGCAGAGGACAGGGGGCGACTGGCTACACCTTC.

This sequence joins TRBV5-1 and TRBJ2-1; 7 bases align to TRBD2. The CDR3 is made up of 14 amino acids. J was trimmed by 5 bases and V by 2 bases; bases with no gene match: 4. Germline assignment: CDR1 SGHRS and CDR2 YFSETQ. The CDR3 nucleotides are TGCGCCAGCAGCTTTGAGCGGGAAGACAATGAGCAGTTCTTC. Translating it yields CASSFEREDNEQFF.

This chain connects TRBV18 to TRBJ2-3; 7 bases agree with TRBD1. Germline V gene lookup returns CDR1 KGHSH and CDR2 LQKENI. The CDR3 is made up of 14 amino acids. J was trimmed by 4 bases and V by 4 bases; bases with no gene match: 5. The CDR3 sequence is CASSQQTGSDTQYF. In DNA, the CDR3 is TGTGCCAGCTCACAACAGACAGGGTCAGATACGCAGTATTTT.